The 17 T cell receptor beta chains below all came from one sample that was sequenced in a study of T cells in tumors and immune-related adverse events (dated by TCRdb to about 2021). According to the study, the label for this sample's treatment or condition signals: nivolumab (PD-1 blockade) given before sampling. Receptor libraries were prepared by the immunoSEQ multiplex PCR assay. The clones in this table, taken by TCRdb from immuneACCESS, are in-frame only. Not every clone is retained; where verified, under half of the shortfall comes from an unresolved V gene, and the cause of the rest is unknown. The sample yields roughly 20,000 clones; about 93% were counted once. 1.3% to 1.5% of the sample rests with the top ten. The input for sequencing was lymph node tissue, taken from a patient treated with anti-PD-1 therapy. The origin of the receptors is a female donor with metastatic renal cell carcinoma.

The V and J genes are TRBV30 and TRBJ2-7; D remains ambiguous. CDR3 length equals 11 residues. Per germline, CDR1 GTSNPN and CDR2 SVGIG (reference sequence). The germline V and J ends were trimmed by 4 bases and 0 bases, with 4 bases remaining between them. The CDR3 nucleotides are TGTGCCTGGACTAGCTCCTACGAGCAGTACTTC. It specifies CAWTSSYEQYF.

This clone has just one count. The gene calls are TRBV4-1 and TRBJ2-1; either TRBD1 or TRBD2 may fit D (7 bases each). This CDR3 comprises 17 residues. Between the trimmed V and J ends, which lost 1 base and 1 base, there was a span of 14 bases. Germline V gives CDR1 MGHRA, CDR2 YSYEKL. The CDR3 sequence: CASSQGWEGASYNEQFF. The CDR3 bases are TGCGCCAGCAGCCAAGGATGGGAGGGGGCGTCCTACAATGAGCAGTTCTTC.

This clone was picked up one time. The rearrangement joins TRBV6-4 to TRBJ1-5; D remains ambiguous. Deletions cut 3 bases from V and 1 base from J, with 4 bases between. This CDR3 is 13 amino acids long. CDR1 and CDR2 from the germline V gene are MRHNA and SNTAGT. CDR3 DNA sequence: TGTGCCAGCAGTGAACAGAGCAATCAGCCCCAGCATTTT. Translating it yields CASSEQSNQPQHF.

The V and J genes are TRBV13 and TRBJ1-1; D is perhaps TRBD1 (6 bases). V was shortened by 5 bases and J by 1 base, with 14 bases between the two germline ends. The germline gives CDR1 PRHDT, CDR2 FYEKMQ (reference sequence). This CDR3 has 15 amino acids. The CDR3 DNA follows: TGTGCCAGCAGCCCCACCGGACAGACGAACACTGAAGCTTTCTTT. Protein sequence: CASSPTGQTNTEAFF.

The rearrangement joins TRBV7-2 to TRBJ2-5; D is undetermined. This CDR3 region has 11 residues. Trimming left V 5 bases short and J 9 bases short, with 10 bases between. Per the germline V gene, CDR1 is SGHTA and CDR2 is FQGNSA. Here the CDR3 reads CASSLQRAQYF. The CDR3, as DNA: TGTGCCAGCAGCCTCCAACGGGCCCAGTACTTC.

The rearrangement uses TRBV5-1 and TRBJ2-1, with 11 bases identical to TRBD2. Per the germline V gene, CDR1 is SGHRS and CDR2 is YFSETQ. Trimming cost V 3 bases and J 5 bases; bases outside gene matches: 7. CDR3 length: 16 residues. The CDR3 nucleotides read TGCGCCAGCAGCTCTCCACTAGCGGGAGTTGACAATGAGCAGTTCTTC. Its protein is CASSSPLAGVDNEQFF.

The gene calls are TRBV30 and TRBJ2-1; TRBD2 matches at 8 bases. Unmatched junction bases numbered 7, after V lost 4 bases and J lost 2 bases. The CDR3 runs 15 residues. Germline assignment: CDR1 GTSNPN and CDR2 SVGIG (reference sequence). This chain's CDR3 is CAWNQAGDPYNEQFF. DNA of the CDR3: TGTGCCTGGAATCAAGCGGGAGACCCCTACAATGAGCAGTTCTTC.

The chain links TRBV4-1 to TRBJ1-2; 7 bases line up with TRBD1. The CDR3 spans 15 residues. CDR1 is MGHRA, CDR2 YSYEKL, per germline. Trimming removed 0 bases from V and 4 bases from J; junction bases left unmatched: 5. The CDR3 is CASSQEQGITYGYTF. The CDR3 DNA reads as TGCGCCAGCAGCCAAGAACAGGGGATTACCTATGGCTACACCTTC.

V and J are TRBV6-6 and TRBJ1-2; 7 nucleotides align to TRBD1. The CDR3 spans 13 residues. Losses at the gene ends were 0 bases for V and 13 bases for J; bases not matched to a gene: 8. Germline V gene lookup returns CDR1 MNHNY and CDR2 SVGAGI (reference sequence). CDR3 residues: CASSYSTGRGCTF. Here the CDR3 DNA reads TGTGCCAGCAGTTACTCGACAGGGAGAGGGTGCACCTTC.

The chain is built from TRBV30 and TRBJ2-1; D may be TRBD2 (5 bases). CDR1 is GTSNPN and CDR2 is SVGIG in the germline V gene (reference sequence). This CDR3 region has 12 residues. V was cut by 3 bases and J by 7 bases, with 10 bases left in between. In DNA, the CDR3 is TGTGCCTGGAGCGGGATCCGGAATGAGCAGTTCTTC. This gives the protein CAWSGIRNEQFF. Supplemented by reference TRBV30 and TRBJ2-1, the full variable domain reads SQTIHQWPATLVQPVGSPLSLECTVEGTSNPNLYWYRQAAGRGLQLLFYSVGIGQISSEVPQNLSASRPQDRQFILSSKKLLLSDSGFYLCAWSGIRNEQFFGPGTRLTVL.

CDR3 residues: CASSLAEGTYNEQFF. The CDR3 DNA reads TGTGCCAGCAGCTTAGCTGAGGGGACCTACAATGAGCAGTTCTTC. J is TRBJ2-1 and V is TRBV7-7; tentatively, D is TRBD1 or TRBD2 (5 bases each). Germline-derived CDR1 and CDR2 are SSHAT and FNYEAQ (reference sequence). V lost 0 bases and J lost 2, with 8 bases in between. The CDR3 runs 15 residues.

This chain links TRBV19 with TRBJ1-2, with D perhaps TRBD1 (5 bases). Germline loops: CDR1 LNHDA, CDR2 SQIVND (reference sequence). This CDR3 has 14 residues. V was clipped by 4 bases and J by 8 bases, with 17 bases between them. The CDR3 DNA sequence: TGTGCCAGTAGTAGTAAAGGGACCCGGGAGGGCTACACCTTC. It codes for CASSSKGTREGYTF.

The chain carries TRBV6-4 and TRBJ1-3, with D uncertain. The germline V and J ends were trimmed by 2 bases and 2 bases, with 4 bases remaining between them. This CDR3 has 13 residues. Germline V gene lookup returns CDR1 MRHNA and CDR2 SNTAGT. CDR3 region: CASSDRAGNTIYF. The DNA for the CDR3 is TGTGCCAGCAGTGACAGGGCTGGAAACACCATATATTTT.

The chain is built from TRBV10-3 and TRBJ1-2; D call uncertain. Germline assignment: CDR1 ENHRY and CDR2 SYGVKD. The CDR3 is made up of 15 amino acids. The V gene lost 0 bases and the J gene lost 3 bases, with 11 bases spanning the gap. The CDR3 DNA reads as TGTGCCATCAGTGAGTCGAAGGGTAGGGACTATGGCTACACCTTC. It specifies CAISESKGRDYGYTF.

The chain couples TRBV15 to TRBJ1-2, with 7 bases matching TRBD1. J was trimmed by 4 bases and V by 4 bases; bases with no gene match: 3. The V gene's germline CDR1 is LNHNV and CDR2 YYDKDF (reference sequence). CDR3 size: 13 residues. The CDR3 spells CATSIGTAYGYTF. For the CDR3, the DNA is TGTGCCACCAGCATCGGGACAGCCTATGGCTACACCTTC.

In DNA, the CDR3 is TGTGCCAGCAGCATAGACAGGGGGGGAAACAATGAGCAGTTCTTC. Translation: CASSIDRGGNNEQFF. The chain recombines TRBV6-1 with TRBJ2-1, with TRBD1 identical over 9 bases. V shed 6 bases, J shed 5 bases, and the junction held 8 bases outside the gene matches. The CDR3 runs 15 residues. Germline V gene lookup returns CDR1 MNHNS and CDR2 SASEGT.

This clone is a singleton in its sample. The rearrangement links TRBV29-1 to TRBJ1-1; D is possibly TRBD1 (5 bases). V shed 3 bases and J shed 5 bases, with 10 bases lying between them. The CDR3 extends over 12 amino acids. Germline lookup yields CDR1 SQVTM and CDR2 ANQGSEA. In nucleotides, the CDR3 is TGCAGCGTTGAGGGGGGATATACTGAAGCTTTCTTT. It is translated as CSVEGGYTEAFF.